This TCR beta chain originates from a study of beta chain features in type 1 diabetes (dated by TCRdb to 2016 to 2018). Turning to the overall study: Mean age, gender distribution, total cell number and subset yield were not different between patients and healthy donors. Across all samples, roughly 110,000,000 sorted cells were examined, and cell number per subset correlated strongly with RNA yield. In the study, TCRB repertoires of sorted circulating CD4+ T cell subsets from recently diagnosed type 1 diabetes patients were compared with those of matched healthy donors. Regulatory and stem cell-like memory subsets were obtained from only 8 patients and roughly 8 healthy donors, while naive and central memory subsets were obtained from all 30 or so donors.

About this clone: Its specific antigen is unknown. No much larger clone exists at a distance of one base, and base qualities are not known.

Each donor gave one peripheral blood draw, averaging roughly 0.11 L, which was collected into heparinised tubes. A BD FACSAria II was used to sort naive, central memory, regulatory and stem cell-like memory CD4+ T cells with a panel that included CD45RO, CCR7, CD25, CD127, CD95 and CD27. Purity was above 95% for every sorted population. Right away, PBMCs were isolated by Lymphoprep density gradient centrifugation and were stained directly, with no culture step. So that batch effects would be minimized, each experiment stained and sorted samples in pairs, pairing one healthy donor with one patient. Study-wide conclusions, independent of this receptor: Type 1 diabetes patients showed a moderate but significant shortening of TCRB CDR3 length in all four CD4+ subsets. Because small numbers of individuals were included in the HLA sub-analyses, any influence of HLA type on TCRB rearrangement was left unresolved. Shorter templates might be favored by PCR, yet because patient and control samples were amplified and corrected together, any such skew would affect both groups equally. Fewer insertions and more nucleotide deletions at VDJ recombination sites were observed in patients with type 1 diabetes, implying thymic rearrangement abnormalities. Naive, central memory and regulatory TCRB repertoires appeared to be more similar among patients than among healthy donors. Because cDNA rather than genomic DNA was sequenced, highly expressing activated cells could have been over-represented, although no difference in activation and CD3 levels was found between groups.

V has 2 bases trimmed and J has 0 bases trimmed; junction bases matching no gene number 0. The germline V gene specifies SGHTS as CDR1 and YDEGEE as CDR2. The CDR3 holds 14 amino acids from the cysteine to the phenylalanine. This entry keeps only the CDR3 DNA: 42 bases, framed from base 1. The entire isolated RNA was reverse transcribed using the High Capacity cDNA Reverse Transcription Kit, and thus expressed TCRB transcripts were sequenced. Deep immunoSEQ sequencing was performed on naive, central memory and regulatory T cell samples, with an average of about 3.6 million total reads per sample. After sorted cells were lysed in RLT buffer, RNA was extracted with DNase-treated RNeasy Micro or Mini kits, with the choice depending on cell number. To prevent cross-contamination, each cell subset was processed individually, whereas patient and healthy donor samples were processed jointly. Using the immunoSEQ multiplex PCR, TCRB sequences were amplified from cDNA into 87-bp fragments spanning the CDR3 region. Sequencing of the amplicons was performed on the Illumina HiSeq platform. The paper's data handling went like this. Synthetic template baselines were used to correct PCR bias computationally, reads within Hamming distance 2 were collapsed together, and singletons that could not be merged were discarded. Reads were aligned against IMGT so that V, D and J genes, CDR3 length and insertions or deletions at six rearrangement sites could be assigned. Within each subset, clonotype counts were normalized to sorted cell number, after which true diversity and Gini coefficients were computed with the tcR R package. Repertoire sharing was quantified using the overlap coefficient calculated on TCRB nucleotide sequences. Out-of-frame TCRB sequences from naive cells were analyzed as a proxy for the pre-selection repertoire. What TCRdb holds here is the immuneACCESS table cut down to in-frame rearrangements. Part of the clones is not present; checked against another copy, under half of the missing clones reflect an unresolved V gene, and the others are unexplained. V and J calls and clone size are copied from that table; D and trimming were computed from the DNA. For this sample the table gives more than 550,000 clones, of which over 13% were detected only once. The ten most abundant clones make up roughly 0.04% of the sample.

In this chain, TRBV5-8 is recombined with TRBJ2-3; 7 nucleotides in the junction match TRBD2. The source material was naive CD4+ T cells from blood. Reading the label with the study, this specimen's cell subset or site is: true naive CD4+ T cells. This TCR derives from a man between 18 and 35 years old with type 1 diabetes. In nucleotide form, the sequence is TGTGCCAGCAGCTTTAGCGGGAGCACAGATACGCAGTATTTT. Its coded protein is CASSFSGSTDTQYF.